This T cell receptor (beta chain) was sequenced during a study of shared T cell receptors in the human thymus. Looked up from germline, CDR1 is SGHDT and CDR2 is YYEEEE. There are 11 residues in the CDR3. Trimming took 4 bases from V and 7 from J; bases not matched to a gene: 1. Sequenced by immunoSEQ multiplex PCR; TCRdb stores in-frame clones only, minus some. The repertoire has hundreds of thousands of clones, about 90% of them found once; the top ten carry about 0.0094%. These data were likewise used in another study, on human thymus T cells.

Source material: thymocytes. The TCR originated in a boy younger than two with a congenital heart defect. The J gene is TRBJ1-1, the V gene TRBV5-6, with 7 bases identical to TRBD1. The CDR3 spells CASSRQGEAFF. Here the CDR3 DNA reads TGTGCCAGCAGCCGACAGGGTGAAGCTTTCTTT.